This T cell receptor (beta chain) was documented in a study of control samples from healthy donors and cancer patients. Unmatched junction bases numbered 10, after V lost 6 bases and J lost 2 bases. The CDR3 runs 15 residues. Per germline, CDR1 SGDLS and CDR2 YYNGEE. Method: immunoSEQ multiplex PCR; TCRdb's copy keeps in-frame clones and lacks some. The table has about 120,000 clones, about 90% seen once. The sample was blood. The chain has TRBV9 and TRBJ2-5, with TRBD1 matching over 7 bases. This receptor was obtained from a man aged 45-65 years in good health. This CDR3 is CASNSRDRTQETQYF. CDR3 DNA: TGTGCCAGCAACTCCCGGGACAGAACACAAGAGACCCAGTACTTC.